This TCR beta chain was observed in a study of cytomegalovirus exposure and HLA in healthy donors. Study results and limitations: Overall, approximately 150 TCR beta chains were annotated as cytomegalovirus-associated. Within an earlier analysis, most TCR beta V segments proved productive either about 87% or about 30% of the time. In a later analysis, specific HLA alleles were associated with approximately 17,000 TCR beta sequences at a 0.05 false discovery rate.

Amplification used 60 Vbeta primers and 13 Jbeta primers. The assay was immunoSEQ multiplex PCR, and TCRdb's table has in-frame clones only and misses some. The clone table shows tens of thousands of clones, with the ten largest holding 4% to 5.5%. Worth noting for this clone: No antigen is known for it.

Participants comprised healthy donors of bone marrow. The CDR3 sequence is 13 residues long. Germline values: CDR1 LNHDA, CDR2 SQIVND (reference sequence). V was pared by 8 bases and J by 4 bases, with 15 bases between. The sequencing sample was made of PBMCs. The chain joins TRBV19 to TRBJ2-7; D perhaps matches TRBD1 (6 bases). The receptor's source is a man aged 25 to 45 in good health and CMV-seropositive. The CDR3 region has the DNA TGTGCCAGTCCGGGGCAGGGGCGTTACGAGCAGTACTTC. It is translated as CASPGQGRYEQYF.